The 3 T cell receptor beta chains reported below all come from one sample, sequenced in a study of shared clonotypes between healthy human individuals. The method was immunoSEQ multiplex PCR; TCRdb's version includes in-frame clones alone and lacks a portion of them. The sample has about 1 million clones; about 74% are singletons. Sequenced sample: memory CD4+ T cells sorted from blood. Subset here: CD45RA-negative fraction. These receptors came from a man aged 18-30 years in good health.

The chain joins TRBV19 to TRBJ2-7; 9 bases match TRBD2. The germline V gene has CDR1 LNHDA and CDR2 SQIVND (reference sequence). Trimming took 4 bases from V and 3 from J; bases not matched to a gene: 7. The CDR3 is made up of 15 amino acids. CDR3: CASSSPSGGFYEQYF. Written as DNA, the CDR3 is TGTGCCAGTAGTAGTCCGAGCGGGGGGTTCTACGAGCAGTACTTC.

This chain connects TRBV6-1 to TRBJ2-2; the D gene could be TRBD1 or TRBD2 (5 bases each). V was trimmed by 1 base and J by 7 bases, leaving 10 bases between them. The CDR3 has 14 residues. CDR1 is MNHNS and CDR2 is SASEGT in the germline V gene. CDR3 nucleotides: TGTGCCAGCAGTGAAGTGGGACCCCTCGGGGAGCTGTTTTTT. This gives the protein CASSEVGPLGELFF.

This clone was observed a single time. The genes are TRBV7-6 and TRBJ2-7, with unresolved D. The V and J ends lost 3 bases and 2 bases respectively, with 5 bases between them. Per the germline V gene, CDR1 is SGHVS and CDR2 is FNYEAQ. The CDR3 totals 12 residues. The CDR3 DNA is TGTGCCAGCAGCTTGTACACCTACGAGCAGTACTTC. Translating gives CASSLYTYEQYF.